This note documents a single T cell receptor (beta chain) sequence. This specimen comes from a study of T cells of healthy individuals. The CDR3 runs to 15 residues. V lost 2 bases, J lost 2 bases, and 10 bases lay in between. Germline loops: CDR1 ENHRY, CDR2 SYGVKD. One entry per CDR3 protein, called by TCRdb with MiXCR from the 5' RACE reads. The sample lists around 100,000 distinct CDR3 sequences; 17% were seen once. This receptor was obtained from a human donor in good health. This chain joins TRBV10-3 and TRBJ1-3; maybe TRBD1 (5 bases). CDR3 sequence (DNA): TGTGCCATCAGTGAGAATACAGGAGCTGGAAACACCATATATTTT. Its protein product is CAISENTGAGNTIYF.